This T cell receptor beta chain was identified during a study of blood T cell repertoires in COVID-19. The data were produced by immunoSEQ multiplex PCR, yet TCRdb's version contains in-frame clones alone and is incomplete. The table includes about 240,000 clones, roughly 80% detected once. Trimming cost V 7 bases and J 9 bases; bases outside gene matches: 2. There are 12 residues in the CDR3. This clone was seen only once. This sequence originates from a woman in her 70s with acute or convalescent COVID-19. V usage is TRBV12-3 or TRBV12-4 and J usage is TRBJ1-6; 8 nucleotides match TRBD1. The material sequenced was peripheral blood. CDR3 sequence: CASTGQGSPLHF. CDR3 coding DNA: TGTGCCAGCACCGGACAGGGTTCACCCCTCCACTTT.